This TCR beta chain was profiled in a study of OX40 agonist ivuxolimab in advanced cancers. Study-level information: Dose-escalation cases comprised hepatocellular carcinoma, melanoma, renal cell or head and neck cancer. Broader study findings: A proportion of nonresponders additionally exhibited low normalized T-cell clonal expansion. Clones of CD4+ and CD8+ blood T cells grew by week 6 at doses of 0.1 to 3.0 mg/kg.

Sampling times: baseline, cycle 4 day 1, cycle 7 day 1. Concerning this clone: Its antigen remains unidentified.

This CDR3 has 16 residues. The germline V gene has CDR1 LGHNA and CDR2 YSLEER. Germline trimming cut 0 bases from V and 0 bases from J; bases unmatched to any gene: 4. Only in-frame clones appear in the TCRdb table, and some are missing; sequencing was by immunoSEQ multiplex PCR. This sample carries around 60,000 clones, about 91% of them seen once, and the ten largest clones take approximately 20%. J is TRBJ2-5 and V is TRBV4-3; 7 bases are a match to TRBD1. Specimen: CD4+ or CD8+ T cells sorted from blood, collected in a trial of the OX40 agonist ivuxolimab. The origin of this receptor is an adult with an advanced solid tumor such as melanoma, head and neck, liver or kidney cancer. This CDR3 reads CASSQDWDSNQETQYF. CDR3 coding DNA: TGCGCCAGCAGCCAAGATTGGGACAGTAACCAAGAGACCCAGTACTTC.